One sample yielded the 13 T cell receptor beta chains listed below, sequenced in a study of cytomegalovirus exposure and HLA in healthy donors. PCR employed 60 Vbeta and 13 Jbeta primers. Libraries were prepared by immunoSEQ multiplex PCR; TCRdb keeps only in-frame clonotypes and omits some of them. The sample lists roughly 130,000 clones; about 70% were seen once. Input material: PBMCs. The source is a woman between 35 and 50 years old in good health and CMV-seropositive.

The chain is built from TRBV9 and TRBJ2-3; no clear D gene. Germline V CDR1 and CDR2: SGDLS, YYNGEE. The length of the CDR3 is 12 residues. The germline V and J ends were trimmed by 4 bases and 5 bases, with 8 bases remaining between them. The CDR3 sequence: CASSFSGDTQYF. As DNA, the CDR3 is TGTGCCAGCAGCTTTAGTGGAGATACGCAGTATTTT.

This clone came up a few times. The gene calls are TRBV2 and TRBJ1-2; D not resolved. Germline V gives CDR1 SNHLY, CDR2 FYNNEI. V gave up 2 bases and J gave up 8 bases, with 15 bases separating them. The CDR3 is 14 residues long. CDR3 region: CASSERRESRGYTF. As DNA, the CDR3 is TGTGCCAGCAGTGAAAGGCGGGAATCGAGGGGCTACACCTTC.

The rearrangement links TRBV4-2 to TRBJ2-6; 7 bases line up with TRBD1. Losses at the gene ends were 2 bases for V and 0 bases for J; bases not matched to a gene: 10. This CDR3 contains 19 residues. Germline CDR1 reads LGHNA; CDR2 reads YNFKEQ. CDR3 sequence: CASSQSGGSTGSGANVLTF. CDR3 sequence (DNA): TGTGCCAGCAGCCAATCAGGGGGATCTACCGGCTCTGGGGCCAACGTCCTGACTTTC.

This clone has only one observation. The genes are TRBV18 and TRBJ2-7; 8 positions match TRBD1. CDR3 length equals 15 residues. The V segment lost 3 bases and the J segment 0 bases; nucleotides outside the gene matches: 4. In germline, CDR1 is KGHSH, CDR2 LQKENI. For the CDR3, the DNA is TGTGCCAGCTCACCGGACAGGGCCAGCTCCTACGAGCAGTACTTC. It is translated as CASSPDRASSYEQYF. Full variable domain (rest looked up from reference TRBV18 and TRBJ2-7): NAGVMQNPRHLVRRRGQEARLRCSPMKGHSHVYWYRQLPEEGLKFMVYLQKENIIDESGMPKERFSAEFPKEGPSILRIQQVVRGDSAAYFCASSPDRASSYEQYFGPGTRLTVT.

This clone has a handful of counts. The rearrangement uses TRBV7-6 and TRBJ2-7; 9 bases are a match to TRBD2. This CDR3 region has 16 residues. Germline trimming cut 2 bases from V and 3 bases from J; bases unmatched to any gene: 8. Looked up from germline, CDR1 is SGHVS and CDR2 is FNYEAQ. CDR3 sequence: CASSLKLLAGSYEQYF. The CDR3 DNA reads TGTGCCAGCAGCTTAAAATTACTAGCGGGCAGCTACGAGCAGTACTTC.

This rearrangement joins TRBV30 to TRBJ1-2; D ambiguous. There are 14 residues in the CDR3. Germline CDR1 GTSNPN, CDR2 SVGIG (reference sequence). The V end was cut by 0 bases, the J end by 7 bases, with 15 bases between. CDR3 DNA sequence: TGTGCCTGGAGTGTGAGGGCAGGACGGATTGGCTACACCTTC. Translated, it gives CAWSVRAGRIGYTF.

The rearrangement links TRBV9 to TRBJ2-2; 7 bases agree with TRBD1. This CDR3 region has 14 residues. Germline lookup yields CDR1 SGDLS and CDR2 YYNGEE. The junction had 8 bases not matched to a gene; V was cut back by 5 bases and J by 7 bases. CDR3 region: CASRGGTESGELFF. For the CDR3, the DNA is TGTGCCAGCAGAGGTGGGACAGAGAGCGGGGAGCTGTTTTTT.

V gene TRBV18 combines with J gene TRBJ1-1, with a weak D call TRBD1 (6 bases). This CDR3 is built from 14 residues. The germline V gene has CDR1 KGHSH and CDR2 LQKENI. The V end lost 2 bases, the J end lost 5 bases, and 12 bases lay between the germline ends. CDR3 in amino acids: CASSPIGGGTEAFF. The CDR3 region has the DNA TGTGCCAGCTCACCAATTGGGGGCGGTACTGAAGCTTTCTTT.

In its sample, this clone was seen a few times. The chain combines TRBV7-2 with TRBJ2-2, with a possible D match to TRBD1 (7 bases). The V and J ends lost 1 base and 5 bases respectively, with 17 bases between them. CDR3 length: 17 residues. Per the germline V gene, CDR1 is SGHTA and CDR2 is FQGNSA. CDR3 loop: CASSLDGGGELTGELFF. Here the CDR3 DNA reads TGTGCCAGCAGCTTAGACGGAGGGGGCGAGTTAACCGGGGAGCTGTTTTTT.

The gene calls are TRBV7-2 and TRBJ2-7; D call uncertain. The germline V gene encodes CDR1 SGHTA and CDR2 FQGNSA. Trimming took 2 bases from V and 0 from J, leaving 8 bases between them. This CDR3 spans 14 amino acids. CDR3 region: CASSLKYGSYEQYF. The CDR3 nucleotides read TGTGCCAGCAGCTTAAAGTACGGCTCCTACGAGCAGTACTTC.

This clone was picked up a small number of times. CDR3 in amino acids: CASSFSDSSYEQYF. The CDR3 DNA reads TGTGCCAGCAGTTTTAGTGACTCCTCCTACGAGCAGTACTTC. The genes are TRBV27 and TRBJ2-7, with D uncertain. The germline gives CDR1 MNHEY, CDR2 SMNVEV (reference sequence). The CDR3 length is 14 residues. V gave up 3 bases and J gave up 0 bases, with 9 bases separating them.

The chain joins TRBV30 to TRBJ1-1, with 7 bases that match TRBD1. The CDR3 has 13 residues. From germline, CDR1 is GTSNPN and CDR2 SVGIG (reference sequence). V was clipped by 4 bases and J by 11 bases; unmatched bases: 13. The CDR3 DNA follows: TGTGCCTGGAAGTGGACAGGTGGAAGCGGGGCTTTCTTT. Its translation is CAWKWTGGSGAFF.

The chain carries TRBV25-1 and TRBJ2-2, with 8 bases fitting TRBD1. CDR1 and CDR2 from the germline V gene are MGHDK and SYGVNS. V lost 7 bases and J lost 5; bases outside the gene matches: 9. This CDR3 contains 15 residues. The CDR3 DNA reads as TGTGCCAGCACCCCGGGACAGGATCTTACCGGGGAGCTGTTTTTT. Residues: CASTPGQDLTGELFF.